One sample yielded the 30 T cell receptor beta chains listed below, sequenced in a study of blood T cell repertoires in COVID-19. Clones were sequenced by immunoSEQ multiplex PCR, and TCRdb holds only the in-frame ones, with some missing. Of around 300,000 clones listed, under 90% were seen once; the top ten hold about 1.7%. The material sequenced was PBMCs or T cells enriched from blood (not recorded which). The receptors stem from a woman between 35 and 50 years old who had recovered from COVID-19.

CDR3 region: CASSLTGLNTEAFF. CDR3 in DNA: TGTGCCAGCAGTTTGACAGGGCTGAACACTGAAGCTTTCTTT. V and J are TRBV2 and TRBJ1-1, with TRBD1 identical over 7 bases. The CDR3 contains 14 residues. V lost 5 bases and J lost 0; bases outside the gene matches: 3. Germline V CDR1 and CDR2: SNHLY, FYNNEI.

The genes are TRBV25-1 and TRBJ1-2; D unresolved. CDR3 length equals 13 residues. With 1 base removed from V and 2 bases from J, the gap between germline ends came to 5 bases. Germline V gene data show CDR1 as MGHDK and CDR2 as SYGVNS. CDR3 DNA sequence: TGTGCCAGCAGTGAATCAGGAAACTATGGCTACACCTTC. It yields the protein CASSESGNYGYTF.

The chain carries TRBV5-1 and TRBJ2-2; tentatively, D is TRBD1 (5 bases). Germline V gives CDR1 SGHRS, CDR2 YFSETQ. Trimming shortened V by 2 bases and J by 1 base, and 15 bases separated the two germline ends. There are 17 residues in the CDR3. The CDR3 nucleotides are TGCGCCAGCAGCTTCTTTGGAGCAGGACAGAACACCGGGGAGCTGTTTTTT. It codes for CASSFFGAGQNTGELFF.

The chain employs TRBV11-2 and TRBJ2-5, with D possibly matching TRBD2 (6 bases). Germline V gene lookup returns CDR1 SGHAT and CDR2 FQNNGV. V was clipped by 6 bases and J by 2 bases, with 13 bases between them. The CDR3 extends over 14 amino acids. This CDR3 reads CASSRGGAQETQYF. CDR3 nucleotides: TGTGCCAGCAGTCGAGGCGGGGCACAAGAGACCCAGTACTTC.

This chain uses TRBV5-1 with TRBJ1-1; D remains ambiguous. CDR1 is SGHRS and CDR2 is YFSETQ in the germline V gene. V was cut by 0 bases and J by 4 bases, with 10 bases left in between. The CDR3 covers 14 residues. This chain's CDR3 is CASSLGAAGTEAFF. The CDR3 region has the DNA TGCGCCAGCAGCTTGGGGGCGGCGGGCACTGAAGCTTTCTTT.

The chain links TRBV7-3 to TRBJ1-5, with D unclear. Per germline, CDR1 SGHTA and CDR2 FQGTGA. The CDR3 consists of 16 residues. Trimming cost V 4 bases and J 6 bases, with 19 bases left between them. CDR3 nucleotide sequence: TGTGCCAGCAGCTCAAGCCCCGGTCCCACCGGTCAGCCCCAGCATTTT. It translates to CASSSSPGPTGQPQHF.

The CDR3 spells CASIEQGGWDTEAFF. The CDR3 DNA follows: TGTGCCAGCATCGAGCAGGGTGGCTGGGACACTGAAGCTTTCTTT. V and J are TRBV6-6 and TRBJ1-1; D possibly corresponds to TRBD1 (5 bases). CDR1 MNHNY and CDR2 SVGAGI come from the germline V gene (reference sequence). The CDR3 runs to 15 residues. V lost 7 bases to trimming and J lost 3 bases, with 18 bases between them.

The chain couples TRBV10-2 to TRBJ1-2, with D possibly TRBD1 on 5 matching bases. The CDR3 runs to 13 residues. The germline V and J ends were trimmed by 7 bases and 8 bases, with 17 bases remaining between them. The germline gives CDR1 WSHSY, CDR2 SAAADI. In DNA form, the CDR3 reads TGCGCCAGCAAGTTCGGGGGTTCCAGGGGCTACACCTTC. Its protein is CASKFGGSRGYTF.

J is TRBJ1-1 and V is TRBV5-1; D remains ambiguous. V lost 0 bases, J lost 1 base, and 13 bases lay in between. This CDR3 contains 16 residues. In germline, CDR1 is SGHRS, CDR2 YFSETQ. The CDR3 here is CASSLVAGGGNTEAFF. The DNA of the CDR3 is TGCGCCAGCAGCTTGGTGGCGGGAGGCGGGAACACTGAAGCTTTCTTT. Full variable domain (rest looked up from reference TRBV5-1 and TRBJ1-1): KAGVTQTPRYLIKTRGQQVTLSCSPISGHRSVSWYQQTPGQGLQFLFEYFSETQRNKGNFPGRFSGRQFSNSRSEMNVSTLELGDSALYLCASSLVAGGGNTEAFFGQGTRLTVV.

The chain carries TRBV11-2 and TRBJ2-2; the D gene is possibly TRBD1 (6 bases). V gave up 1 base and J gave up 6 bases, with 12 bases separating them. The CDR3 consists of 15 residues. Germline V gene lookup returns CDR1 SGHAT and CDR2 FQNNGV. The CDR3 is CASSLGHRDAGELFF. As DNA, the CDR3 is TGTGCCAGCAGCTTAGGTCACAGGGATGCCGGGGAGCTGTTTTTT.

The genes are TRBV3-1 (or the pseudogene TRBV3-2) and TRBJ2-2; 9 nucleotides align to TRBD2. Germline trimming cut 2 bases from V and 6 bases from J; bases unmatched to any gene: 7. In germline, CDR1 is LGHDT, CDR2 YNNKEL (reference sequence). The CDR3 loop spans 16 amino acids. The CDR3 bases are TGTGCCAGCAGCCAATGGGCTAGCGGGGTTTCCGGGGAGCTGTTTTTT. Amino acids: CASSQWASGVSGELFF.

This clone was counted once. J is TRBJ1-5 and V is TRBV30, with 10 positions matching TRBD1. With V trimmed by 0 bases and J by 5 bases, 1 base remained unmatched. This CDR3 comprises 14 residues. CDR1 is GTSNPN and CDR2 is SVGIG in the germline V gene (reference sequence). The CDR3: CAWSVGTGDQPQHF. The CDR3 bases are TGTGCCTGGAGTGTCGGGACAGGGGATCAGCCCCAGCATTTT.

This clone was counted a single time. This chain links TRBV4-1 with TRBJ2-5, with TRBD2 identical over 12 bases. Germline CDR1 reads MGHRA; CDR2 reads YSYEKL. This CDR3 comprises 17 residues. The ends lost 4 bases at V and 3 bases at J; junction bases unmatched: 9. The CDR3 DNA reads as TGCGCCAGCAGCCTCTTCCAGACTAGCGGGGGAAAAGAGACCCAGTACTTC. This codes for CASSLFQTSGGKETQYF.

V usage is TRBV6-5 and J usage is TRBJ1-1; tentatively, D is TRBD1 (6 bases). Germline assignment: CDR1 MNHEY and CDR2 SVGAGI. V gave up 0 bases and J gave up 8 bases, with 16 bases separating them. The CDR3 spans 15 residues. In nucleotides, the CDR3 is TGTGCCAGCAGTTACTCCCTTGTCGGGGGGCTGGAAGCTTTCTTT. Its protein is CASSYSLVGGLEAFF.

The J gene is TRBJ1-1, the V gene TRBV6-5, with unresolved D. In germline, CDR1 is MNHEY, CDR2 SVGAGI. V was cut by 0 bases and J by 2 bases, with 10 bases left in between. This CDR3 spans 15 amino acids. The CDR3 sequence is CASSYSAPVNTEAFF. DNA for the CDR3: TGTGCCAGCAGTTACTCAGCGCCAGTAAACACTGAAGCTTTCTTT.

The rearrangement uses TRBV2 and TRBJ2-7; 10 bases align to TRBD2. Trimming cost V 5 bases and J 9 bases; bases outside gene matches: 7. Germline lookup yields CDR1 SNHLY and CDR2 FYNNEI. CDR3 length equals 13 residues. As DNA, the CDR3 is TGTGCCAGCAGTCAGCGGGAGGGATCTGTGCAGTACTTC. Residues: CASSQREGSVQYF. The entire variable domain, with the rest obtained from reference TRBV2 and TRBJ2-7, is as follows: EPEVTQTPSHQVTQMGQEVILRCVPISNHLYFYWYRQILGQKVEFLVSFYNNEISEKSEIFDDQFSVERPDGSNFTLKIRSTKLEDSAMYFCASSQREGSVQYFGPGTRLTVT.

The J gene is TRBJ2-1, the V gene TRBV7-2; 15 nucleotides match TRBD2. The V gene end was trimmed by 2 bases and the J gene end by 12 bases; junction bases not matched to a gene: 5. The CDR3 length is 15 residues. Germline V lookup: CDR1 SGHTA, CDR2 FQGNSA. CDR3 bases: TGTGCCAGCAGCTTAAGGACTAGCGGGGGGGGTAGGCAGTTCTTC. Translation gives CASSLRTSGGGRQFF.

The chain is built from TRBV6-5 and TRBJ1-1; a possible D gene is TRBD1 (6 bases). The germline gives CDR1 MNHEY, CDR2 SVGAGI. Trimming took 7 bases from V and 6 from J, leaving 18 bases between them. CDR3 length: 14 amino acids. For the CDR3, the DNA is TGTGCCAGCACCCTAAGTCAGGGGATGGCTGAAGCTTTCTTT. Protein: CASTLSQGMAEAFF.

This chain uses TRBV13 with TRBJ2-1; D possibly corresponds to TRBD2 (5 bases). With 5 bases removed from V and 9 bases from J, the gap between germline ends came to 11 bases. The CDR3 sequence is 12 residues long. Germline assignment: CDR1 PRHDT and CDR2 FYEKMQ (reference sequence). The CDR3 DNA follows: TGTGCCAGCAGCCCCCGACGGGGTGAGCAGTTCTTC. This gives the protein CASSPRRGEQFF.

The chain links TRBV12-3 or TRBV12-4 to TRBJ1-2; D remains ambiguous. Trimming cost V 3 bases and J 4 bases, with 9 bases left between them. The CDR3 sequence is 13 residues long. In DNA form, the CDR3 reads TGTGCCAGCAGTTTCATCCTCAGCTATGGCTACACCTTC. Its translation is CASSFILSYGYTF.

The V gene is TRBV5-1, the J gene TRBJ1-4; D may be TRBD1 (6 bases). CDR3 length equals 15 residues. Trimming left V 4 bases short and J 4 bases short, with 14 bases between. Per germline, CDR1 SGHRS and CDR2 YFSETQ. The chain's CDR3 is CASSPQGSFNEKLFF. CDR3 nucleotides: TGCGCCAGCAGCCCGCAGGGGTCGTTTAATGAAAAACTGTTTTTT.

Concerning this clone itself: Within the sample, other DNA sequences also encode this same CDR3. The V and J genes are TRBV5-6 and TRBJ1-1, with 7 nucleotides matching TRBD1. V dropped 3 bases and J dropped 1; count of bases not matched to a gene: 3. CDR1 is SGHDT and CDR2 is YYEEEE in the germline V gene. The CDR3 contains 14 residues. The CDR3 DNA is TGTGCCAGCAGCTGGGGGACAGCGAACACTGAAGCTTTCTTT. Translation gives CASSWGTANTEAFF.

The V and J genes are TRBV27 and TRBJ2-3, with a tentative D call TRBD1 (5 bases). This CDR3 comprises 13 residues. The V gene's germline CDR1 is MNHEY and CDR2 SMNVEV (reference sequence). The V gene lost 5 bases and the J gene lost 4 bases, with 10 bases spanning the gap. The CDR3 DNA reads as TGTGCCAGCAGTCTAAGGGGCGCAGATACGCAGTATTTT. It is translated as CASSLRGADTQYF.

This clone has just a few counts. The chain is built from TRBV14 and TRBJ1-3, with D possibly matching TRBD1 (6 bases). The CDR3 sequence is 13 residues long. Trimming removed 6 bases at V and 2 bases at J, with 8 bases between. CDR1 is SGHDN, CDR2 FVKESK, per germline. CDR3 sequence: CASRGATGNTIYF. The CDR3 DNA is TGTGCCAGCAGGGGGGCAACTGGAAACACCATATATTTT.

The V gene is TRBV30, the J gene TRBJ2-1; TRBD1 might be the D (5 bases). The CDR3 runs 12 residues. Trimming pared 6 bases from V and 6 bases from J, leaving 12 bases between. CDR1 is GTSNPN, CDR2 SVGIG, per germline (reference sequence). The CDR3: CACKKGLNEQFF. The CDR3 DNA follows: TGTGCCTGCAAGAAGGGGCTCAATGAGCAGTTCTTC.

The V and J genes are TRBV5-1 and TRBJ2-5; 7 bases agree with TRBD2. Germline CDR1 and CDR2: SGHRS and YFSETQ. This CDR3 has 15 amino acids. V was clipped by 0 bases and J by 5 bases; unmatched bases: 7. The CDR3 sequence: CASSLVAAGGETQYF. In DNA form, the CDR3 reads TGCGCCAGCAGCTTGGTGGCAGCCGGGGGGGAGACCCAGTACTTC.

The genes are TRBV19 and TRBJ1-4, with D possibly matching TRBD1 (5 bases). CDR1 and CDR2 (germline): LNHDA, SQIVND (reference sequence). The CDR3 has 20 residues. The V end lost 2 bases, the J end lost 3 bases, and 25 bases lay between the germline ends. CDR3 nucleotides: TGTGCCAGTAGTATAAGGGGTTGGGCCAGCCCGCGGTTAGCTAATGAAAAACTGTTTTTT. This gives the protein CASSIRGWASPRLANEKLFF.

The sample holds a few counts of this clone. The V call is TRBV29-1, the J call TRBJ1-1; D possibly corresponds to TRBD1 (6 bases). CDR3 length equals 15 residues. The V and J ends lost 5 bases and 2 bases respectively, with 18 bases between them. In germline, CDR1 is SQVTM, CDR2 ANQGSEA. CDR3 region: CSVRGQTKLNTEAFF. The CDR3 DNA reads TGCAGCGTTCGAGGACAGACAAAATTAAACACTGAAGCTTTCTTT.

This clone came up once. The rearrangement joins TRBV6-5 to TRBJ2-5, with TRBD2 matching over 10 bases. Germline V gene lookup returns CDR1 MNHEY and CDR2 SVGAGI. Trimming took 5 bases from V and 1 from J; bases not matched to a gene: 4. The CDR3 extends over 15 amino acids. CDR3 region: CASSPWTSGQETQYF. The CDR3, as DNA: TGTGCCAGCAGTCCCTGGACTAGCGGCCAAGAGACCCAGTACTTC.

The rearrangement uses TRBV3-1 (or the pseudogene TRBV3-2) and TRBJ1-1; D gene unclear. CDR3 length: 16 residues. CDR1 LGHDT and CDR2 YNNKEL come from the germline V gene (reference sequence). V lost 0 bases and J lost 4, with 15 bases in between. The CDR3 sequence: CASSQEGRLPSTEAFF. CDR3 coding DNA: TGTGCCAGCAGCCAAGAGGGTCGGCTGCCTAGCACTGAAGCTTTCTTT.